This TCR beta chain was sequenced in a study of T cell repertoires in cytomegalovirus infection (dated by TCRdb to the late 2010s). Turning to the overall study: Recently identified HLA-C-restricted CMV epitopes, whose presentation resists viral immunomodulation, were targeted by peptide stimulations together with well-studied HLA-B-restricted epitopes. Donor HLA type was relevant to the analysis, because carriage of CMV infection together with the matching HLA type was indicated by public TCR beta signatures. On the study overall, not on this receptor specifically: In the ex vivo response, HLA-C-restricted CMV-specific TCR beta clonotypes were dominant, and in two of eight donors the single most frequent clonotype came from this HLA-C-restricted group. Carriers of CMV infection plus the relevant HLA type were discriminated by the cumulative frequency of public TCR beta family members in the study cohort and in an independent roughly 340-donor cohort.

For CDR1 and CDR2, the germline V gene lists SGHVS and FNYEAQ. The CDR3 starts with the cysteine, ends with the phenylalanine, and has 14 residues. Just the 42-base CDR3 DNA is kept, in frame starting at base 1. V lost 1 base and J lost 6 bases; the stretch between them is 7 bases long. There are many counts of this clonotype. No antigen is known for it. Base-call qualities are not available, and no considerably larger clone is one nucleotide away. The sequencer listed for this sample is Illumina HiSeq 1500. TCRdb reprocessed the public reads (quality trimming at Q25 with fastp, clone calling with MiXCR) and kept in-frame beta chains. Each CDR3 protein appears once, grouped with its most common genes and DNA. The sample data list about 270,000 distinct CDR3 sequences, and 20% to 25% of these were observed just once. The top ten constitute roughly 19% of the sample. The intended sense of this specimen's treatment or condition label: in vitro stimulation with specific CMV peptide epitopes to enrich CMV-specific T cells.

The V and J genes are TRBV7-6 and TRBJ1-6, with no confident D gene call. This clonotype was obtained from a human donor in good health (CMV status not recorded). Some clones in this sample may be carry-over from other donors' samples. The sequenced sample was cultured PBMCs, obtained from culture after CMV antigen stimulation. The sequence in DNA is TGTGCCAGCAGCTTAGAACAGTTTAATTCACCCCTCCACTTT. Protein translation: CASSLEQFNSPLHF.